This T cell receptor beta chain was documented in a study of regulatory T cells in long-lasting Graves disease. CDR3 length: 14 residues. In germline, CDR1 is SGDLS, CDR2 YYNGEE. V lost 4 bases and J lost 3; bases outside the gene matches: 5. Worth noting for this clonotype: It may be a read error: a sequence one base away is much more abundant.

As to time point: newly diagnosed GD, antithyroid drugs for less than 3 months. PBMC-derived RNA was used for the TCR library. Staff took approximately 9.9 milliliters of peripheral blood and put it into EDTA tubes. Assembly of TCR beta libraries relied on iRepertoire HTBI primers together with Arm-PCR of CDR3 regions. MiXCR was run by TCRdb on the multiplex PCR reads, yielding one entry per CDR3 protein. The data contain approximately 470,000 distinct CDR3 sequences, about a sixth of them singletons. The sample was also linked to a second study, of T cells in Graves' hyperthyroidism and ophthalmopathy.

This receptor was taken from a man aged 40-49 years with Graves disease. The sequencing used peripheral blood mononuclear cells (PBMCs), collected at new diagnosis, from a patient treated with antithyroid drugs. The chain carries TRBV9 and TRBJ2-7; 9 bases agree with TRBD1. CDR3 amino acids: CASSLGTGNYEQYF. The CDR3 nucleotides read TGTGCCAGCAGCTTGGGGACAGGGAACTACGAGCAGTACTTC.